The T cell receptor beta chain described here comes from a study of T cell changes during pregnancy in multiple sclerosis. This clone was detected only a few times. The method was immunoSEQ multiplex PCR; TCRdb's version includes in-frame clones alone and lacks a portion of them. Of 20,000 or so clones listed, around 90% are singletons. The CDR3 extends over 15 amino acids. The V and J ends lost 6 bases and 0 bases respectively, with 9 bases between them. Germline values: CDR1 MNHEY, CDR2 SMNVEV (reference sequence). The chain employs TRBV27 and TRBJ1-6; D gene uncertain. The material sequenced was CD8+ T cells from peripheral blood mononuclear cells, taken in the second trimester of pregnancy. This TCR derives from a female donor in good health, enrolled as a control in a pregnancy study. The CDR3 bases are TGTGCCAGCAGCGCAGGCAGCTCCTATAATTCACCCCTCCACTTT. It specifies CASSAGSSYNSPLHF.